The 3 T cell receptor beta chains below all came from one sample that was sequenced in a study of CD8+CD57+ T cells in acquired aplastic anemia. Selection for sequencing was limited to patients who had shown CD8+CD57+ cell expansion by flow cytometry. Genomic DNA was employed as the template in profiling TCR beta VDJ and CDR3. TCRdb passed the reads through MiXCR, listing each CDR3 protein once. Here the sample spans approximately 190,000 distinct CDR3 sequences, roughly half being singletons. Source material: sorted CD4+, CD8+, or CD8+CD57+ T cells (not recorded which) from PBMCs. All receptors come from a human donor with aplastic anemia.

This clonotype was picked up many times. This chain joins TRBV5-1 and TRBJ2-5; a weak D match, TRBD2 (6 bases). The CDR3 length is 14 residues. V lost 0 bases to trimming and J lost 1 base, with 7 bases between them. Germline-derived CDR1 and CDR2 are SGHRS and YFSETQ. CDR3 amino acids: CASSLVGLQETQYF. In nucleotides, the CDR3 is TGCGCCAGCAGCTTGGTGGGACTCCAAGAGACCCAGTACTTC.

The CDR3 DNA reads TGTGCCAGCAGTGAGGAGGGAATCAGTGGCTACACCTTC. It yields the protein CASSEEGISGYTF. The chain is built from TRBV9 and TRBJ1-2; D is undetermined. Germline CDR1 reads SGDLS; CDR2 reads YYNGEE. The length of the CDR3 is 13 residues. Trimming pared 5 bases from V and 7 bases from J, leaving 15 bases between.

The chain links TRBV6-4 to TRBJ2-7; D remains ambiguous. Trimming pared 3 bases from V and 2 bases from J, leaving 14 bases between. Germline V CDR1 and CDR2: MRHNA, SNTAGT. There are 15 residues in the CDR3. For the CDR3, the DNA is TGTGCCAGCAGTGAGGGTCCTGAGCCAACCTACGAGCAGTACTTC. It translates to CASSEGPEPTYEQYF.